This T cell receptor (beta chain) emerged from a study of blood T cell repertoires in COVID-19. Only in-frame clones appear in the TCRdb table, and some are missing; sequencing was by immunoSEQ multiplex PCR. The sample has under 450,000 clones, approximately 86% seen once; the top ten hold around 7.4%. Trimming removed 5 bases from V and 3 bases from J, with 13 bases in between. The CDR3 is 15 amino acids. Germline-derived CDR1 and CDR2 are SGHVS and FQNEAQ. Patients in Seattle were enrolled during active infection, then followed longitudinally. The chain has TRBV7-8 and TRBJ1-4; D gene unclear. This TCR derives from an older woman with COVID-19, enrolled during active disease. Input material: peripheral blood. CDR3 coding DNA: TGTGCCAGCAGCCCCCCCGGGAACCCTAATGAAAAACTGTTTTTT. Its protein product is CASSPPGNPNEKLFF.